Listed here are 6 T cell receptor beta chains from one sample, sequenced in a study of blood T cell repertoires in COVID-19. The protocol was immunoSEQ multiplex PCR, while the TCRdb copy is restricted to in-frame clones and leaves out a portion. The sample records hundreds of thousands of clones, approximately 83% being singletons. The source material was PBMCs or T cells enriched from blood (not recorded which). The receptors stem from a woman aged 45-65 years who had been exposed to COVID-19.

The DNA for the CDR3 is TGCAGCGGTTTCTACGACAGGAACACTGAAGCTTTCTTT. Its protein is CSGFYDRNTEAFF. The chain combines TRBV29-1 with TRBJ1-1; maybe TRBD1 (5 bases). Between the trimmed V and J ends, which lost 7 bases and 1 base, there was a span of 13 bases. The CDR3 is 13 residues long. The V gene's germline CDR1 is SQVTM and CDR2 ANQGSEA.

The chain employs TRBV5-5 and TRBJ2-2; TRBD2 matches at 8 bases. This CDR3 has 15 amino acids. Losses at the gene ends were 3 bases for V and 5 bases for J; bases not matched to a gene: 6. The germline V gene has CDR1 SGHKS and CDR2 YYEKEE (reference sequence). CDR3 DNA: TGTGCCAGCAGCTCCGGGACTAGAGAAACCGGGGAGCTGTTTTTT. Residues: CASSSGTRETGELFF.

The chain has TRBV28 and TRBJ1-2, with a weak D call TRBD1 (5 bases). The germline V gene encodes CDR1 MDHEN and CDR2 SYDVKM. The CDR3 covers 12 residues. Trimming took 6 bases from V and 4 from J, leaving 9 bases between them. The CDR3 coding sequence is TGTGCCAGCAGCAGACAGATCTATGGCTACACCTTC. Its translation is CASSRQIYGYTF.

CDR3 loop: CASNQLANTGELFF. The CDR3 DNA sequence: TGTGCCAGTAATCAGCTAGCGAACACCGGGGAGCTGTTTTTT. V is TRBV19 and J is TRBJ2-2; D unresolved. Germline CDR1 reads LNHDA; CDR2 reads SQIVND (reference sequence). The CDR3 is 14 amino acids. V lost 7 bases and J lost 0, with 9 bases in between.

This sequence joins TRBV19 and TRBJ2-2, with D possibly TRBD1 on 6 matching bases. CDR3 length: 15 residues. Trimming removed 4 bases from V and 9 bases from J, with 18 bases in between. The germline gives CDR1 LNHDA, CDR2 SQIVND (reference sequence). The chain's CDR3 is CASSTALGAVRELFF. For the CDR3, the DNA is TGTGCCAGTAGTACGGCTCTGGGGGCGGTCCGGGAGCTGTTTTTT. The full variable domain, in which reference TRBV19 and TRBJ2-2 provide the parts outside the CDR3, is DGGITQSPKYLFRKEGQNVTLSCEQNLNHDAMYWYRQDPGQGLRLIYYSQIVNDFQKGDIAEGYSVSREKKESFPLTVTSAQKNPTAFYLCASSTALGAVRELFFGEGSRLTVL.

The chain joins TRBV3-1 (or the pseudogene TRBV3-2) to TRBJ1-1; D may be TRBD1 (6 bases). CDR1 and CDR2 (germline): LGHDT, YNNKEL (reference sequence). This CDR3 spans 15 amino acids. The V end lost 4 bases, the J end lost 5 bases, and 17 bases lay between the germline ends. The CDR3 DNA reads TGTGCCAGCAGCCCACTGAGGGGGTCAGGTACTGAAGCTTTCTTT. This gives the protein CASSPLRGSGTEAFF.